One sample yielded the 28 T cell receptor beta chains listed below, sequenced in a study of CXCR3-negative and CXCR3-positive naive CD8 T cells. UMI-labeled TRB cDNA libraries were prepared by 5' RACE. TCRdb re-called the 5' RACE reads; every CDR3 protein appears as one record, without DNA. The sample table sets out approximately 62,000 distinct CDR3 sequences. Material: naive CXCR3- CD8+ T cells from blood. The subset was: CD45RO-CCR7+CD27+CD95- naive CD8+ T cells lacking CXCR3 (TNR3-). These TCRs come from a human donor in good health. Some clones in this sample may be carry-over from other donors' samples.

The chain recombines TRBV20-1 with TRBJ2-7; the TCRdb D gene call, TRBD1, has no DNA to confirm it. CDR1 is DFQATT, CDR2 SNEGSKA, per germline (reference sequence). This CDR3 comprises 15 residues. CDR3 in amino acids: CSANEGRGFYYEQYF.

The chain recombines TRBV29-1 with TRBJ2-7; TCRdb's D gene call, TRBD1, goes unchecked for lack of DNA. This CDR3 has 16 amino acids. Germline CDR1 SQVTM, CDR2 ANQGSEA. The CDR3 reads CSVIGIRTGYSYEQYF.

The chain joins TRBV4-3 to TRBJ2-5; TCRdb selects TRBD2, and the lack of DNA leaves this call unchecked. The germline CDR1 and CDR2 sequences are LGHNA and YSLEER. The CDR3 is 18 residues long. CDR3 residues: CASSQDLGARALQETQYF.

The chain recombines TRBV25-1 with TRBJ2-5. CDR1 and CDR2 (germline): MGHDK, SYGVNS. The CDR3 consists of 14 residues. This CDR3 reads CASSLGMGQETQYF.

The V call is TRBV7-3, the J call TRBJ2-3; TCRdb lists TRBD2, though no DNA is available to test this call. The CDR3 spans 19 residues. Germline CDR1 SGHTA, CDR2 FQGTGA. The CDR3 loop reads CASSHSTSGGLRVTDTQYF. The full variable domain, its missing parts supplied by reference TRBV7-3 and TRBJ2-3, is GAGVSQTPSNKVTEKGKYVELRCDPISGHTALYWYRQSLGQGPEFLIYFQGTGAADDSGLPNDRFFAVRPEGSVSTLKIQRTERGDSAVYLCASSHSTSGGLRVTDTQYFGPGTRLTVL.

J is TRBJ1-2 and V is TRBV28; TCRdb's D call, TRBD1, is unchecked because there is no DNA. The germline V gene has CDR1 MDHEN and CDR2 SYDVKM. The CDR3 is made up of 12 amino acids. The CDR3 sequence: CASRPLWDGYTF.

The chain uses TRBV7-2 and TRBJ1-2; TCRdb names TRBD1, which stays unverified in the absence of DNA. CDR3 size: 15 residues. Germline V gene data show CDR1 as SGHTA and CDR2 as FQGNSA. The CDR3 reads CASRFNPGEIYGYTF. Full variable domain (rest looked up from reference TRBV7-2 and TRBJ1-2): GAGVSQSPSNKVTEKGKDVELRCDPISGHTALYWYRQSLGQGLEFLIYFQGNSAPDKSGLPSDRFSAERTGGSVSTLTIQRTQQEDSAVYLCASRFNPGEIYGYTFGSGTRLTVV.

The genes are TRBV28 and TRBJ2-1. In germline, CDR1 is MDHEN, CDR2 SYDVKM. The length of the CDR3 is 13 residues. The CDR3: CASSLSLRNEQFF.

V usage is TRBV27 and J usage is TRBJ1-1. The CDR3 loop spans 14 amino acids. Germline assignment: CDR1 MNHEY and CDR2 SMNVEV (reference sequence). CDR3 amino acids: CASGSIGMNTEAFF.

The J gene is TRBJ1-1, the V gene TRBV5-5; TCRdb's assignment of TRBD1 cannot be checked, as there is no DNA. Germline CDR1 is SGHKS and CDR2 is YYEKEE (reference sequence). There are 15 residues in the CDR3. The CDR3 spells CASSVVGGRMTEAFF.

This chain joins TRBV21-1 and TRBJ2-5; TCRdb designates TRBD2, a call that cannot be tested without DNA. TRBV21-1 is described as a pseudogene. This CDR3 is built from 17 residues. CDR3 sequence: CASSSIPSGGGGETQYF.

The chain joins TRBV20-1 to TRBJ1-2; absent DNA, TCRdb's TRBD1 call cannot be checked. The CDR3 covers 15 residues. Germline lookup yields CDR1 DFQATT and CDR2 SNEGSKA (reference sequence). This CDR3 is CSARDSGQGNYGYTF.

The V call is TRBV7-9, the J call TRBJ2-7; the D call of TRBD2 rests on TCRdb alone, since no DNA is present to check it. The V gene's germline CDR1 is SEHNR and CDR2 FQNEAQ (reference sequence). This CDR3 is built from 12 residues. The CDR3 reads CASEGSAYEQYF.

The chain uses TRBV27 and TRBJ2-1; TCRdb's D call, TRBD1, is unchecked because there is no DNA. Germline V gives CDR1 MNHEY, CDR2 SMNVEV (reference sequence). The CDR3 runs to 16 residues. The CDR3 is CASSSNGQGSYNEQFF.

The rearrangement links TRBV9 to TRBJ2-3; checking the TCRdb D call of TRBD1 is not possible without DNA. Germline V lookup: CDR1 SGDLS, CDR2 YYNGEE. The CDR3 consists of 15 residues. The CDR3 region is CASSTEGGDTDTQYF.

The V and J genes are TRBV21-1 and TRBJ1-5; TCRdb outputs TRBD1, but without DNA this stays unchecked. TRBV21-1 is described as a pseudogene. The CDR3 runs to 14 residues. The CDR3 sequence is CASPSRQLNQPQHF.

V usage is TRBV7-6 and J usage is TRBJ2-1; no DNA is available, so the TRBD1 call from TCRdb remains unchecked. Per germline, CDR1 SGHVS and CDR2 FNYEAQ. This CDR3 region has 15 residues. CDR3 protein: CASSLAPPGVHEQFF.

The J gene is TRBJ2-2, the V gene TRBV10-3. Germline CDR1 reads ENHRY; CDR2 reads SYGVKD. The CDR3 is 13 amino acids. This CDR3 is CAISESPTGELFF.

The chain links TRBV29-1 to TRBJ2-3; TCRdb lists TRBD1, though no DNA is available to test this call. The CDR3 has 17 residues. Germline-derived CDR1 and CDR2 are SQVTM and ANQGSEA. Here the CDR3 reads CSVDGTGDGLGTDTQYF.

The rearrangement links TRBV10-3 to TRBJ1-1; checking the TCRdb D call of TRBD1 is not possible without DNA. CDR3 size: 15 residues. Germline V CDR1 and CDR2: ENHRY, SYGVKD. This chain's CDR3 is CAISESRGLNTEAFF.

The CDR3 loop reads CSASRPSGPHEQFF. The gene calls are TRBV20-1 and TRBJ2-1; TCRdb designates TRBD2, a call that cannot be tested without DNA. This CDR3 comprises 14 residues. Germline CDR1 reads DFQATT; CDR2 reads SNEGSKA (reference sequence).

This chain connects TRBV7-8 to TRBJ1-5; TCRdb reports TRBD1, a call that lacks DNA to check it against. Germline CDR1 reads SGHVS; CDR2 reads FQNEAQ. This CDR3 contains 13 residues. CDR3 region: CASSWGGNQPQHF.

CDR3 loop: CSAGAPGGHTEAFF. The chain recombines TRBV20-1 with TRBJ1-1; TCRdb picks TRBD1, but there is no DNA to check that call. CDR3 length: 14 amino acids. Germline assignment: CDR1 DFQATT and CDR2 SNEGSKA (reference sequence).

The chain combines TRBV7-9 with TRBJ2-7; TCRdb calls TRBD2, which cannot be checked without DNA. The CDR3 length is 15 residues. Germline assignment: CDR1 SEHNR and CDR2 FQNEAQ (reference sequence). CDR3 loop: CASSLQRSSSYEQYF. Based on the CDR3 plus reference TRBV7-9 and TRBJ2-7, the full variable domain is DTGVSQNPRHKITKRGQNVTFRCDPISEHNRLYWYRQTLGQGPEFLTYFQNEAQLEKSRLLSDRFSAERPKGSFSTLEIQRTEQGDSAMYLCASSLQRSSSYEQYFGPGTRLTVT.

The chain employs TRBV6-2 or TRBV6-3 and TRBJ2-1; as DNA is missing, the TRBD2 call by TCRdb cannot be tested. The germline CDR1 and CDR2 sequences are MNHEY and SVGEGT. This CDR3 is built from 16 residues. This chain's CDR3 is CASSYEGPLRNNEQFF.

The rearrangement uses TRBV7-9 and TRBJ2-5; the TCRdb D gene call, TRBD2, has no DNA to confirm it. Germline V gene sequence: CDR1 SEHNR, CDR2 FQNEAQ (reference sequence). CDR3 length: 13 residues. The CDR3 here is CASSLAGGETQYF.

CDR3 region: CASSLGLADNEQFF. This chain joins TRBV13 and TRBJ2-1. Germline V lookup: CDR1 PRHDT, CDR2 FYEKMQ (reference sequence). The CDR3 is 14 residues long.

This chain links TRBV29-1 with TRBJ2-2; as DNA is missing, the TRBD1 call by TCRdb cannot be tested. Germline assignment: CDR1 SQVTM and CDR2 ANQGSEA. CDR3 length: 14 residues. This CDR3 reads CSVPSTENTGELFF.